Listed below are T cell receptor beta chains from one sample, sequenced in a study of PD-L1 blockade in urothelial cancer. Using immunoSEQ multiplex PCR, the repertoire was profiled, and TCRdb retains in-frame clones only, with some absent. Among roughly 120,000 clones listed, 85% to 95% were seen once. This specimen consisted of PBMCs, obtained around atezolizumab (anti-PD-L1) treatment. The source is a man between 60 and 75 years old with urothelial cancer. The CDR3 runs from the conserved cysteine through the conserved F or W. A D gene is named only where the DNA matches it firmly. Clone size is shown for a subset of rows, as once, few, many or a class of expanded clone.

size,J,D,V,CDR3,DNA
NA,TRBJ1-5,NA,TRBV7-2,CASSLMGGRNQPQHF,TGTGCCAGCAGCTTAATGGGGGGTAGAAATCAGCCCCAGCATTTT
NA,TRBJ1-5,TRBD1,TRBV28,CASRTTDRETQHF,TGTGCCAGCAGAACCACGGACAGGGAGACCCAGCATTTT
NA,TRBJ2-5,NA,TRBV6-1,CASSGGHKLQETQYF,TGTGCCAGCAGCGGGGGGCACAAACTCCAAGAGACCCAGTACTTC
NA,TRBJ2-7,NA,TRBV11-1,CASSLRGSEQYF,TGTGCCAGCAGCTTGAGGGGGAGCGAGCAGTACTTC
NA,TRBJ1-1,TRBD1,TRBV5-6,CASSPLRQGNTEAFF,TGTGCCAGCAGCCCACTTCGACAGGGAAACACTGAAGCTTTCTTT
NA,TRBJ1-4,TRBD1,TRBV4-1,CASRPPPFRDRGEKLFF,TGCGCCAGCAGGCCCCCTCCATTCCGGGACAGGGGTGAAAAACTGTTTTTT
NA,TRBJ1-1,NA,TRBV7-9,CASSLTGRGTEAFF,TGTGCCAGCAGCTTAACGGGCCGGGGCACTGAAGCTTTCTTT
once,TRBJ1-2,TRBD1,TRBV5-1,CASSSRTGGAEGYTF,TGCGCCAGCAGCAGCAGGACAGGGGGCGCGGAGGGCTACACCTTC
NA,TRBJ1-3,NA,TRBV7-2,CASRPGVSGNTIYF,TGTGCCAGCAGGCCAGGGGTTTCTGGAAACACCATATATTTT
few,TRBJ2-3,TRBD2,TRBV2,CASSELPSSGSADTQYF,TGTGCCAGCAGTGAACTACCGTCTAGCGGGAGTGCGGATACGCAGTATTTT
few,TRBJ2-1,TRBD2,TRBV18,CASSPGLAGSNEQFF,TGTGCCAGCTCACCAGGACTAGCGGGCTCCAATGAGCAGTTCTTC
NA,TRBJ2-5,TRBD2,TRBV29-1,CSVGGRRETQYF,TGCAGCGTTGGCGGGAGGAGGGAGACCCAGTACTTC
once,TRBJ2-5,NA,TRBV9,CASGSGTPGKTQYF,TGTGCCAGCGGGAGTGGGACACCGGGGAAGACCCAGTACTTC
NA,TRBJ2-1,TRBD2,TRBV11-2,CASTMGGGGYNEQFF,TGTGCCAGCACTATGGGAGGCGGGGGCTACAATGAGCAGTTCTTC
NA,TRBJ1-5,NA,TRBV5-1,CASSLGRGPGEPQHF,TGCGCCAGCAGCTTGGGACGAGGGCCCGGGGAGCCCCAGCATTTT
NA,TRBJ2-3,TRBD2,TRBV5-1,CASSLELAGEDTQYF,TGCGCCAGCAGCTTGGAACTAGCGGGAGAGGATACGCAGTATTTT
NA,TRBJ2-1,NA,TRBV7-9,CASSPGGSSYNEQFF,TGTGCCAGCAGCCCAGGGGGGAGCTCCTACAATGAGCAGTTCTTC
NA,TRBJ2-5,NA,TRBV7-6,CASSLGTFQETQYF,TGTGCCAGCAGCCTAGGGACTTTTCAAGAGACCCAGTACTTC
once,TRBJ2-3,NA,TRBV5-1,CASSADYTDTQYF,TGCGCCAGCAGCGCGGACTACACAGATACGCAGTATTTT
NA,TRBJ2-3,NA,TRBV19,CASSIHRATDTQYF,TGTGCCAGTAGTATCCACAGAGCCACAGATACGCAGTATTTT
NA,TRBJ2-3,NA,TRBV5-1,CASSLRGFSTDTQYF,TGCGCCAGCAGCTTGCGGGGATTTAGCACAGATACGCAGTATTTT
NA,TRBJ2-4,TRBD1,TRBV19,CASSIDAGTGLSKNIQYF,TGTGCCAGTAGTATAGACGCGGGGACAGGGTTGTCAAAAAACATTCAGTACTTC
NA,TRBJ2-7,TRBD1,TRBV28,CASKQGTRVYEQYF,TGTGCCAGCAAACAGGGGACACGTGTTTACGAGCAGTACTTC
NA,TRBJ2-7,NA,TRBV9,CASSVALGLAYEQYF,TGTGCCAGCAGCGTAGCTTTGGGGCTAGCCTACGAGCAGTACTTC
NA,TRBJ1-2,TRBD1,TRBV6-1,CASSDRGQSYGYTF,TGTGCCAGCAGTGACCGGGGACAGAGCTATGGCTACACCTTC
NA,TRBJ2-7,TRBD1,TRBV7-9,CASSRTGERAYEQYF,TGTGCCAGCAGCCGGACAGGGGAAAGAGCCTACGAGCAGTACTTC
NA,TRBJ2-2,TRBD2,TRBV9,CASSGGLAGGIPAGELFF,TGTGCCAGCAGCGGGGGACTAGCGGGAGGAATCCCCGCCGGGGAGCTGTTTTTT
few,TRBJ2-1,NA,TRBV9,CASSVRGFDEQFF,TGTGCCAGCAGCGTCAGGGGCTTCGATGAGCAGTTCTTC
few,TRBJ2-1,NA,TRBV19,CATSKGAFSYNEQFF,TGTGCCACTTCCAAAGGGGCTTTCTCCTACAATGAGCAGTTCTTC
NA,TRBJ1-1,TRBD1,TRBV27,CASSLFDRGGTEAFF,TGTGCCAGCAGTCTCTTTGACAGGGGGGGCACTGAAGCTTTCTTT
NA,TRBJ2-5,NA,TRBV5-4,CASSPDFQETQYF,TGTGCCAGCAGCCCGGACTTCCAAGAGACCCAGTACTTC
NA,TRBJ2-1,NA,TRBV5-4,CASSMGQILYNEQFF,TGTGCCAGCAGCATGGGGCAGATTCTGTACAATGAGCAGTTCTTC